One sample yielded the 16 T cell receptor beta chains listed below, sequenced in a study of OX40 agonist ivuxolimab in advanced cancers. Data came from immunoSEQ multiplex PCR; TCRdb stores just in-frame clones and leaves some out. The profile covers 50,000 to 65,000 clones, with approximately 88% appearing a single time and roughly 2.3% taken by the ten largest. The sequencing here drew on CD4+ or CD8+ T cells sorted from blood, taken in a trial of the OX40 agonist ivuxolimab. The receptors come from an adult with an advanced solid tumor such as melanoma, head and neck, liver or kidney cancer.

This chain links TRBV7-7 with TRBJ1-1; D not certain. V lost 2 bases and J lost 1, with 5 bases in between. Looked up from germline, CDR1 is SSHAT and CDR2 is FNYEAQ (reference sequence). The CDR3 runs 13 residues. The CDR3 nucleotides are TGTGCCAGCAGCTTAAAACAGAACACTGAAGCTTTCTTT. This translates into CASSLKQNTEAFF.

This chain's CDR3 is CASSLDILSGNTIYF. The CDR3 DNA reads TGCGCCAGCAGCTTGGATATTCTCTCTGGAAACACCATATATTTT. This chain links TRBV5-1 with TRBJ1-3; D is undetermined. Germline lookup yields CDR1 SGHRS and CDR2 YFSETQ. Trimming took 0 bases from V and 0 from J, leaving 7 bases between them. This CDR3 has 15 amino acids.

The rearrangement uses TRBV7-3 and TRBJ1-1; TRBD1 aligns across 9 bases. J gave up 1 base and V 3 bases, and 6 bases lay outside the gene matches. Germline assignment: CDR1 SGHTA and CDR2 FQGTGA. The CDR3 has 16 residues. In DNA, the CDR3 is TGTGCCAGCAGCTTGGGGACAGGGCTGGGGAACACTGAAGCTTTCTTT. Its protein product is CASSLGTGLGNTEAFF.

The gene calls are TRBV6-5 and TRBJ2-5; 7 nucleotides line up with TRBD2. V was pared by 0 bases and J by 7 bases, with 5 bases of the junction left unmatched. Per the germline V gene, CDR1 is MNHEY and CDR2 is SVGAGI. The CDR3 covers 14 residues. The DNA of the CDR3 is TGTGCCAGCAGTTACTCGTACTCGGGGGGGACCCAGTACTTC. This gives the protein CASSYSYSGGTQYF.

The chain carries TRBV19 and TRBJ2-3; 9 nucleotides agree with TRBD2. With V trimmed by 6 bases and J by 10 bases, 20 bases remained unmatched. CDR1 and CDR2 from the germline V gene are LNHDA and SQIVND (reference sequence). The CDR3 covers 17 residues. CDR3 sequence: CASRSVGASGTRLPQYF. Here the CDR3 DNA reads TGTGCCAGTAGGTCTGTTGGAGCTAGCGGGACCCGCCTCCCGCAGTATTTT. The whole variable domain, remainder taken from reference TRBV19 and TRBJ2-3, is DGGITQSPKYLFRKEGQNVTLSCEQNLNHDAMYWYRQDPGQGLRLIYYSQIVNDFQKGDIAEGYSVSREKKESFPLTVTSAQKNPTAFYLCASRSVGASGTRLPQYFGPGTRLTVL.

The V gene is TRBV7-7, the J gene TRBJ2-5; either TRBD1 or TRBD2 may fit D (5 bases each). Germline-derived CDR1 and CDR2 are SSHAT and FNYEAQ (reference sequence). Trimming cost V 1 base and J 4 bases, with 16 bases left between them. This CDR3 is 16 amino acids long. CDR3 residues: CASSLDGGRGPETQYF. DNA for the CDR3: TGTGCCAGCAGCTTAGACGGAGGCCGGGGACCAGAGACCCAGTACTTC.

The chain carries TRBV9 and TRBJ2-3; D is unclear. Germline loops: CDR1 SGDLS, CDR2 YYNGEE. This CDR3 is built from 15 residues. The V and J ends lost 3 bases and 0 bases respectively, with 11 bases between them. The CDR3 here is CASSGNSPSTDTQYF. CDR3 DNA sequence: TGTGCCAGCAGCGGAAACAGTCCTAGCACAGATACGCAGTATTTT. Filled out from reference TRBV9 and TRBJ2-3, the complete variable domain reads DSGVTQTPKHLITATGQRVTLRCSPRSGDLSVYWYQQSLDQGLQFLIQYYNGEERAKGNILERFSAQQFPDLHSELNLSSLELGDSALYFCASSGNSPSTDTQYFGPGTRLTVL.

This clone was recorded many times. The chain employs TRBV10-3 and TRBJ1-6; D is perhaps TRBD1 (5 bases). Germline V CDR1 and CDR2: ENHRY, SYGVKD. The CDR3 runs 16 residues. Trimming removed 2 bases from V and 8 bases from J, with 16 bases in between. As DNA, the CDR3 is TGTGCCATCAGTGAGACAGGATTATACCCCGATTCACCCCTCCACTTT. As protein: CAISETGLYPDSPLHF.

J is TRBJ2-4 and V is TRBV11-2; D gene ambiguous. Trimming took 5 bases from V and 6 from J, leaving 14 bases between them. The CDR3 sequence is 14 residues long. Germline CDR1 SGHAT, CDR2 FQNNGV. CDR3 amino acids: CASSLEREANIQYF. In DNA, the CDR3 is TGTGCCAGCAGCCTGGAAAGGGAAGCAAACATTCAGTACTTC.

The table lists this clone with a count of one. The chain is built from TRBV5-3 and TRBJ2-5; D may be TRBD2 (6 bases). TRBV5-3 is recorded as an ORF, its role being uncertain. The V end lost 8 bases, the J end lost 1 base, and 12 bases lay between the germline ends. The CDR3 contains 13 residues. The CDR3 is CASNSGVQETQYF. CDR3 sequence (DNA): TGTGCCAGCAACTCGGGAGTCCAAGAGACCCAGTACTTC.

This chain connects TRBV19 to TRBJ2-1, with TRBD2 matching 11 bases. The CDR3 loop spans 17 amino acids. Looked up from germline, CDR1 is LNHDA and CDR2 is SQIVND (reference sequence). The V segment lost 3 bases and the J segment 0 bases; nucleotides outside the gene matches: 4. The CDR3 is CASSIRTSGRSYNEQFF. The CDR3 DNA is TGTGCCAGTAGTATCAGGACTAGCGGGCGCTCCTACAATGAGCAGTTCTTC.

The rearrangement links TRBV7-3 to TRBJ1-1; D might be TRBD1 (5 bases). From germline, CDR1 is SGHTA and CDR2 FQGTGA. The CDR3 is 14 amino acids. Trimming removed 5 bases at V and 0 bases at J, with 10 bases between. CDR3 sequence reads: CASSPGHLNTEAFF. The CDR3 DNA is TGTGCCAGCAGCCCCGGACACCTGAACACTGAAGCTTTCTTT.

V usage is TRBV7-6 and J usage is TRBJ2-3, with TRBD2 matching 12 bases. The CDR3 loop spans 17 amino acids. J was trimmed by 0 bases and V by 4 bases; bases with no gene match: 5. CDR1 and CDR2 from the germline V gene are SGHVS and FNYEAQ. As DNA, the CDR3 is TGTGCCAGCAGCTCGGGACTAGCGGGTTCTAGCACAGATACGCAGTATTTT. It codes for CASSSGLAGSSTDTQYF.

The rearrangement links TRBV18 to TRBJ1-2; D gene unclear. The V gene lost 3 bases and the J gene lost 6 bases, with 11 bases spanning the gap. CDR1 KGHSH and CDR2 LQKENI come from the germline V gene. The CDR3 has 13 residues. The DNA for the CDR3 is TGTGCCAGCTCACCTTTGGAACGGAATGGCTACACCTTC. Its translation: CASSPLERNGYTF.

The chain employs TRBV6-5 and TRBJ1-1; 12 nucleotides agree with TRBD1. CDR3 length: 14 amino acids. From germline, CDR1 is MNHEY and CDR2 SVGAGI. The J segment lost 10 bases and the V segment lost 6 bases, leaving 9 bases of the junction unmatched. CDR3 sequence reads: CASRPGQGAWAAFF. CDR3 sequence (DNA): TGTGCCAGCAGGCCGGGACAGGGGGCCTGGGCAGCTTTCTTT.

The chain joins TRBV7-9 to TRBJ2-7; TRBD1 matches 8 bases. Germline V CDR1 and CDR2: SEHNR, FQNEAQ (reference sequence). V shed 3 bases and J 3 bases; nucleotides not matched to a gene: 1. This CDR3 has 13 residues. CDR3 nucleotides: TGTGCCAGCAGCTTGACAGGGGTCTACGAGCAGTACTTC. Encoded protein: CASSLTGVYEQYF. The full variable domain, in which reference TRBV7-9 and TRBJ2-7 provide the parts outside the CDR3, is DTGVSQNPRHKITKRGQNVTFRCDPISEHNRLYWYRQTLGQGPEFLTYFQNEAQLEKSRLLSDRFSAERPKGSFSTLEIQRTEQGDSAMYLCASSLTGVYEQYFGPGTRLTVT.